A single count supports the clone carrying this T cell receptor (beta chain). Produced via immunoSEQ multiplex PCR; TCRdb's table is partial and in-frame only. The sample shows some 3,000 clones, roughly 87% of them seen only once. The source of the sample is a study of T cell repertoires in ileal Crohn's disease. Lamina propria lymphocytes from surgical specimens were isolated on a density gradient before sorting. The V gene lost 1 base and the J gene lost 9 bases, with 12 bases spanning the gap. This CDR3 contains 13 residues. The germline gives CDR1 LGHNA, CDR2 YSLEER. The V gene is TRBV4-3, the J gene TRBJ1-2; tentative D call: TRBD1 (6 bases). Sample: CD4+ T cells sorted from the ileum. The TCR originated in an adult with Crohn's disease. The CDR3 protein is CASSQVATGSYTF. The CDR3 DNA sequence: TGCGCCAGCAGCCAAGTTGCTACAGGGAGCTACACCTTC.